This T cell receptor beta chain comes out of a study of blood T cell repertoires in COVID-19 (TCRdb year 2020). At the level of the whole study: Collaborator samples came from the United States, Italy and Spain and covered acute and convalescent phases of COVID-19. The prospective study material was composed of cDNA or gDNA derived from T cells, B-cell-depleted T cells, or PBMCs. Where available, HLA class I and class II types were taken from metadata supplied by the sample provider and were not determined by assay-based typing. The repertoires were released in a freely available public database meant as a resource for research on the immune response to SARS-CoV-2. The samples were drawn from two sources: the first 160 participants of the ongoing ImmuneRACE study, and fewer than 1,500 subjects contributed by 6 global collaborators. Deeply sampled blood TCRbeta repertoires from subjects exposed to, actively infected with, or recovered from COVID-19 were included in the dataset. A de-identified subject ID, COVID-19 status, age in years and sex were almost always included in the sample metadata.

The CDR3 contains 13 residues, cysteine and phenylalanine counted. Only CDR3 DNA is held: 39 bases, read in frame from base 1. V loses 0 bases, J loses 8 bases, and the germline ends lie 5 bases apart. CDR1 and CDR2 were assigned from the germline V gene as SGHTA and FQGNSA. TCRbeta CDR3 regions were amplified from genomic DNA by means of the immunoSEQ Assay, a bias-controlled multiplex PCR. In the source study's methods: The number of nucleated cells in each sample was estimated from the amplification of reference gene primers within the assay. To quantify the absolute abundance of each unique TCRbeta CDR3 rearrangement, sequence reads were collapsed and filtered. For each sample, productive Simpson clonality was calculated by taking the square root of Simpson's diversity index across productive rearrangements. What TCRdb holds here is the immuneACCESS table cut down to in-frame rearrangements. Part of the clones is not present; checked against another copy, under half of the missing clones reflect an unresolved V gene, and the others are unexplained. The DNA was the basis for D and trimming; V, J and clone size are from that table. Here the sample has roughly 140,000 clones; about four fifths occur a single time. 7% to 10% of the sample lies in the top ten.

Notes on this clone: Its binding antigen is unknown. The sample holds no much larger clone one base away, and base qualities are not on file.

The full study reports these points: The quantity of clinical and demographic metadata differed by source and by participant and was supplied without curation.

The collaborating institutions used their own protocols to collect whole blood in K2EDTA tubes. For TCRbeta analysis, collaborators shipped samples as frozen whole blood, isolated PBMCs, or DNA extracted from either of those sample types. The chain employs TRBV7-2 and TRBJ1-6, with no confident D gene call. The receptor was derived from a human donor with acute or convalescent COVID-19. The donor label of this sample is uncertain. Sequences were obtained from peripheral blood. The bases read TGTGCCAGCAGCTTAGCCCTCCATTCACCCCTCCACTTT. This gives the protein CASSLALHSPLHF.